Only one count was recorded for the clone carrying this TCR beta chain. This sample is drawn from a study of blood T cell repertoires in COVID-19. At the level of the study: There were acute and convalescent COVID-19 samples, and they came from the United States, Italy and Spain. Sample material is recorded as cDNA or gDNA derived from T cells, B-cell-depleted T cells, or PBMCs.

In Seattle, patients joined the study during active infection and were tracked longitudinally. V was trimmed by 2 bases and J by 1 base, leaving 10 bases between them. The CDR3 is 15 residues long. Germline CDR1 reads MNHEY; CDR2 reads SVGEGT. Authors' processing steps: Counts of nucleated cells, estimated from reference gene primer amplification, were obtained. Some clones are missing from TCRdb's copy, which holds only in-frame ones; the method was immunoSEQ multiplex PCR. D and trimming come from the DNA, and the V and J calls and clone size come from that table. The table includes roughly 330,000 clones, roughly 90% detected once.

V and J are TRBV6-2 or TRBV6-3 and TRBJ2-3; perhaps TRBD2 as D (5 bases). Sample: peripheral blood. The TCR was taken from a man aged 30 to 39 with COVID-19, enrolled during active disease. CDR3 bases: TGTGCCAGCAGTTACCCGGCGAGGGGCACAGATACGCAGTATTTT. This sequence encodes CASSYPARGTDTQYF.